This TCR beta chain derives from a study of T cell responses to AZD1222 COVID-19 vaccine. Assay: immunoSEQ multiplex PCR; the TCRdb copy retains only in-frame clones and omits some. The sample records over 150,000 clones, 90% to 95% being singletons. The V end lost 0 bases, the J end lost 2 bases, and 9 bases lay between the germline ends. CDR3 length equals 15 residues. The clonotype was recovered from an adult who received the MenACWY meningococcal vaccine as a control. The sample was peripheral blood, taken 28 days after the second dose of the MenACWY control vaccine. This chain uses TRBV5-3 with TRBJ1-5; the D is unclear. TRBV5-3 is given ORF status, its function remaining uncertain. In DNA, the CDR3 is TGTGCCAGAAGCTTGGCAAGTTGCGGCAATCAGCCCCAGCATTTT. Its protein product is CARSLASCGNQPQHF.